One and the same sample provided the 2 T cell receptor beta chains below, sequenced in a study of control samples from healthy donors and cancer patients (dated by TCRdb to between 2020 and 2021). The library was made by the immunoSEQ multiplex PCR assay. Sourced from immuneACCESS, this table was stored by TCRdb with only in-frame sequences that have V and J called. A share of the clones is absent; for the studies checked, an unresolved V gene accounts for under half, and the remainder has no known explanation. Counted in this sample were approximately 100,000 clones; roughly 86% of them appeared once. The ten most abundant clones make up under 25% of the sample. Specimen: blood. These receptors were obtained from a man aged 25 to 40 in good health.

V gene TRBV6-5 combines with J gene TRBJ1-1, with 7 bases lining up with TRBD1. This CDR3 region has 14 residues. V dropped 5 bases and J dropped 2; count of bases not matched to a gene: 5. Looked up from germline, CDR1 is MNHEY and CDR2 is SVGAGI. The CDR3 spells CASSNRGGNTEAFF. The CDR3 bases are TGTGCCAGCAGTAACAGGGGAGGTAACACTGAAGCTTTCTTT.

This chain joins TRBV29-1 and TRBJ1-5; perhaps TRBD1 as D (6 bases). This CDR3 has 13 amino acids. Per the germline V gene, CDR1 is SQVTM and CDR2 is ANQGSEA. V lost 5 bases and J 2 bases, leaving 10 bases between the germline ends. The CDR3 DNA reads TGCAGCGTTCCACACAGGGGCAATCAGCCCCAGCATTTT. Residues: CSVPHRGNQPQHF.